This T cell receptor (beta chain) was sequenced for a study of blood T cell repertoires in COVID-19. Across the whole study: Donors in the United States, Italy and Spain gave samples during acute or convalescent COVID-19.

Deletions cut 1 base from V and 8 bases from J, with 11 bases between. In germline, CDR1 is LGHDT, CDR2 YNNKEL (reference sequence). This CDR3 region has 13 residues. A remark on this clone: This CDR3 is also generated by other DNA sequences in the sample.

Clones were sequenced by immunoSEQ multiplex PCR, and TCRdb holds only the in-frame ones, with some missing. Counted here are hundreds of thousands of clones, roughly 83% occurring once; the ten biggest clones make up 7.5% to 10%. This clonotype was obtained from a man aged 80 or over with acute or convalescent COVID-19. The gene calls are TRBV3-1 (or the pseudogene TRBV3-2) and TRBJ1-2; a weak D match, TRBD1 (6 bases). Sequenced: peripheral blood. CDR3 DNA: TGTGCCAGCAGCCAAGGATCGGGGGGCGGCTACACCTTC. Translation: CASSQGSGGGYTF.